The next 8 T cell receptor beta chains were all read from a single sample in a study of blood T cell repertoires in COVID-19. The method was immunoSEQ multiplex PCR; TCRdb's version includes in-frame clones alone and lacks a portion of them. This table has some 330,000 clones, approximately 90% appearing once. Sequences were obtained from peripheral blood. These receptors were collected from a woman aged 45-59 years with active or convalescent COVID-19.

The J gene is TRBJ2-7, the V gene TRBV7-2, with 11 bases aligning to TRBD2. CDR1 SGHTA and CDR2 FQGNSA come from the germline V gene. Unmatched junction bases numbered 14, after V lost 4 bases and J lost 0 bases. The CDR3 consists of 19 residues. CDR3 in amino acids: CASSSIGLAGGPSSYEQYF. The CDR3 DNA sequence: TGTGCCAGCAGCTCAATCGGCCTAGCGGGGGGCCCAAGCTCCTACGAGCAGTACTTC.

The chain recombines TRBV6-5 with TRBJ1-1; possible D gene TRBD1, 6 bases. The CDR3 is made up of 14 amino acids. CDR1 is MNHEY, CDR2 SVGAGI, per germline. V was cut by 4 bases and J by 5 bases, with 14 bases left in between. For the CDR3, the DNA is TGTGCCAGCAGTTGGGCCCACAGGGAGACTGAAGCTTTCTTT. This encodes CASSWAHRETEAFF.

CDR3: CASSFDRGQTYEQYF. In nucleotides, the CDR3 is TGTGCCAGCAGCTTCGACAGGGGGCAAACCTACGAGCAGTACTTC. This sequence joins TRBV7-2 and TRBJ2-7; 10 bases are shared with TRBD1. Germline V gene sequence: CDR1 SGHTA, CDR2 FQGNSA. This CDR3 has 15 amino acids. The trim removed 3 bases at V and 2 bases at J, leaving 4 bases unmatched.

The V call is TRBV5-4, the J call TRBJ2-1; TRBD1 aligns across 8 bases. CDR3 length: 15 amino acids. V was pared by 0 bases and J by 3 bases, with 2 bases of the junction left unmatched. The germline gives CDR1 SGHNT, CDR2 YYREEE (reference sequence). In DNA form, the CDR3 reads TGTGCCAGCAGCTTGGTGGGACAGGTCTACAATGAGCAGTTCTTC. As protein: CASSLVGQVYNEQFF.

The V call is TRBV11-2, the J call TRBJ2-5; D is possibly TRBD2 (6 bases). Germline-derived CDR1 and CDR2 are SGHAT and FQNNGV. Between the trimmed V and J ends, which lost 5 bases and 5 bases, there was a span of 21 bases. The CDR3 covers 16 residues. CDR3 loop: CASSNKVRERSETQYF. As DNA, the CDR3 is TGTGCCAGCAGCAATAAAGTACGGGAGAGGTCCGAGACCCAGTACTTC.

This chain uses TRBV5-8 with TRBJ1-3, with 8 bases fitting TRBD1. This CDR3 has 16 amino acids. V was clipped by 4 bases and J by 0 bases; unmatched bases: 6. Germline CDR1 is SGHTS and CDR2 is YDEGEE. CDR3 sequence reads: CASSPGQESSGNTIYF. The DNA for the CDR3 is TGTGCCAGCAGCCCGGGACAGGAGAGCTCTGGAAACACCATATATTTT. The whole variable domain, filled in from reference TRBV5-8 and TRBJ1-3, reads EAGVTQSPTHLIKTRGQQATLRCSPISGHTSVYWYQQALGLGLQFLLWYDEGEERNRGNFPPRFSGRQFPNYSSELNVNALELEDSALYLCASSPGQESSGNTIYFGEGSWLTVV.

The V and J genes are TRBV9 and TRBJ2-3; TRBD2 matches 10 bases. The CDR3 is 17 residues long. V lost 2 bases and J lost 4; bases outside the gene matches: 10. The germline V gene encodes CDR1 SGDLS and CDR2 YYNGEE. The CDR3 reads CASSVSSSGSMADTQYF. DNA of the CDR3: TGTGCCAGCAGCGTTAGTTCTAGCGGGAGTATGGCAGATACGCAGTATTTT.

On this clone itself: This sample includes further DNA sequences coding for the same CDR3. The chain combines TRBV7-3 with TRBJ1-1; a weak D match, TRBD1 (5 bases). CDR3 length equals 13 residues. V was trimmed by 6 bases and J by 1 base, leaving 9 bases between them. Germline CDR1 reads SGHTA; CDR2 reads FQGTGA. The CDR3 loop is CASSYDRNTEAFF. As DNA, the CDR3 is TGTGCCAGCAGTTATGACAGGAACACTGAAGCTTTCTTT.